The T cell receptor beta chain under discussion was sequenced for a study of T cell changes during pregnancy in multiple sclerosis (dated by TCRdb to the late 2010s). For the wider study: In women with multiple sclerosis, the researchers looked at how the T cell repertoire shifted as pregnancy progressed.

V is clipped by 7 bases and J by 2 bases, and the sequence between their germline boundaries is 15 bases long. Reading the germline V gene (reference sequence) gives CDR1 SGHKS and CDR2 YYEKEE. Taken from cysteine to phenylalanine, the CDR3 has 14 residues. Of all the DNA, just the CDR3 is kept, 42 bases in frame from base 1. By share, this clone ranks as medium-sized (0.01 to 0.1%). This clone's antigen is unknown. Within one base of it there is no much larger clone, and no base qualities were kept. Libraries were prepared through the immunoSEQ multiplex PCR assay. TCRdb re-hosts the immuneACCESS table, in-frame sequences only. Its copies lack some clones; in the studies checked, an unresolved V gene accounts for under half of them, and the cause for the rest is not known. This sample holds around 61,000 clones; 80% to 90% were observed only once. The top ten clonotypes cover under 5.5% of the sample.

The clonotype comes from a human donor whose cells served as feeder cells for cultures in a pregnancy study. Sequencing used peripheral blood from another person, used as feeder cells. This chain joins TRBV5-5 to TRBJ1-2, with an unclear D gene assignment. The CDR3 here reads CASEAVGRNYGYTF. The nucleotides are TGTGCCAGCGAGGCCGTAGGGCGGAACTATGGCTACACCTTC.